These T cell receptor beta chains were read from a single sample in a study of beta chain features in type 1 diabetes. This table comes from immunoSEQ multiplex PCR, and its TCRdb copy is limited to in-frame clones, with some not included. The sample carries roughly 160,000 clones, 7.8% recorded once. Sequenced sample: central memory CD4+ T cells from blood. All receptors come from a woman aged 40 to 49 with type 1 diabetes. Each CDR3 is given with its conserved first and last residue. The D gene is left open where the match is weak. Size is stated for part of the rows, as once, few or many counts, or as a class when the clone is expanded.

j_call v_call d_call clone_size cdr3_aa cdr3_nt
TRBJ2-3 TRBV7-2 TRBD1 . CASGAGDRGAGQYF TGTGCCAGCGGAGCGGGCGACAGGGGGGCGGGGCAGTATTTT
TRBJ2-4 TRBV5-6 . few CASSFTMAKNIQYF TGTGCCAGCAGCTTTACAATGGCCAAAAACATTCAGTACTTC
TRBJ1-4 TRBV9 . . CASSPSGMNEKLFF TGTGCCAGCAGCCCCTCGGGAATGAATGAAAAACTGTTTTTT
TRBJ2-5 TRBV7-3 . few CASSLTPLAETQYF TGTGCCAGCAGCTTAACGCCCCTGGCAGAGACCCAGTACTTC
TRBJ2-7 TRBV4-1 TRBD2 . CASSQEQGYDPGLGEQYF TGCGCCAGCAGCCAAGAACAGGGCTATGATCCGGGACTAGGCGAGCAGTACTTC
TRBJ1-1 TRBV30 TRBD1 few CAGTGTGEDTEAFF TGTGCCGGAACCGGGACAGGGGAGGACACTGAAGCTTTCTTT
TRBJ2-7 TRBV18 TRBD1 . CASSPEGTAYYEQYF TGTGCCAGCTCACCGGAAGGGACAGCTTACTACGAGCAGTACTTC
TRBJ2-7 TRBV5-1 . . CASSLNTGTAGEQYF TGCGCCAGCAGCCTTAACACCGGGACCGCGGGAGAGCAGTACTTC
TRBJ1-5 TRBV25-1 TRBD1 many CASSDHRGGTNQPQHF TGTGCCAGCAGTGATCACAGGGGGGGGACTAATCAGCCCCAGCATTTT
TRBJ2-7 TRBV14 . . CASSQDLFERQYF TGTGCCAGCAGCCAAGATCTGTTTGAGCGGCAGTACTTC
TRBJ2-7 TRBV7-2 TRBD2 few CASSPGLVLAYEQYF TGTGCCAGCAGCCCCGGACTAGTCCTCGCCTACGAGCAGTACTTC
TRBJ1-1 TRBV2 . . CASSEWLLF TGTGCCAGCAGTGAATGGCTCCTCTTT
TRBJ2-3 TRBV5-1 . few CASSETASTDTQYF TGCGCCAGCAGCGAGACAGCTAGCACAGATACGCAGTATTTT
TRBJ1-1 TRBV6-5 . few CASNRRLNTEAFF TGTGCCAGCAATCGGCGGTTAAACACTGAAGCTTTCTTT
TRBJ1-5 TRBV19 . many CASYSREALGPQHF TGTGCCAGCTACTCACGGGAAGCCTTGGGCCCCCAGCATTTT
TRBJ1-4 TRBV20-1 . few CSARTEEKLFF TGCAGTGCTAGAACGGAGGAAAAACTGTTTTTT
TRBJ1-1 TRBV5-1 TRBD1 . CASRLTSGTGFPEAFF TGCGCCAGCAGATTAACTTCCGGGACAGGGTTTCCTGAAGCTTTCTTT
TRBJ2-5 TRBV7-2 TRBD2 . CASSYHNLAGGRETQYF TGTGCCAGCAGCTATCATAACCTAGCGGGGGGACGAGAGACCCAGTACTTC
TRBJ2-7 TRBV27 TRBD1 few CASSLRTGTYEQYF TGTGCCAGCAGTTTAAGGACAGGGACGTACGAGCAGTACTTC
TRBJ2-1 TRBV7-2 TRBD2 . CASSRGGGGPSYNEQFF TGTGCCAGCAGCCGGGGGGGCGGGGGCCCCTCCTACAATGAGCAGTTCTTC
TRBJ1-4 TRBV4-3 TRBD1 few CASSPGQGYEKLFF TGCGCCAGCAGCCCGGGACAGGGATATGAAAAACTGTTTTTT
TRBJ2-1 TRBV10-3 TRBD2 few CAISEVREGRGEQFF TGTGCCATCAGTGAAGTGCGGGAGGGCCGGGGGGAGCAGTTCTTC
TRBJ1-6 TRBV6-5 . . CASTARPSNSPLHF TGTGCCAGCACCGCGCGGCCATCGAATTCACCCCTCCACTTT
TRBJ1-2 TRBV28 . few CASSPSGPSIYGYTF TGTGCCAGCAGCCCATCAGGTCCGTCGATCTATGGCTACACCTTC